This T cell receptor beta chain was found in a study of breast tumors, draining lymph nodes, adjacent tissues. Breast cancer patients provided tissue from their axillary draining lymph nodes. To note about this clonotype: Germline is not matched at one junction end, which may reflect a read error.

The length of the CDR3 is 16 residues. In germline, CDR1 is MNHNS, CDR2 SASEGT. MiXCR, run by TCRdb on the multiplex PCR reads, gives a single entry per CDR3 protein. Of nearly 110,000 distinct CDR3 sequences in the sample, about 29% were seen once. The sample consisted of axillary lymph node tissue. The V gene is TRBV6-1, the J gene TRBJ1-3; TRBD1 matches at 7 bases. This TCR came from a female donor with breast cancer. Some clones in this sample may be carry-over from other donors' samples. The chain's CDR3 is CASSQGPGGNGNTVYF. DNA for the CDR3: TGTGCCAGCAGTCAAGGTCCAGGGGGTAATGGAAACACCGTATATTTT.